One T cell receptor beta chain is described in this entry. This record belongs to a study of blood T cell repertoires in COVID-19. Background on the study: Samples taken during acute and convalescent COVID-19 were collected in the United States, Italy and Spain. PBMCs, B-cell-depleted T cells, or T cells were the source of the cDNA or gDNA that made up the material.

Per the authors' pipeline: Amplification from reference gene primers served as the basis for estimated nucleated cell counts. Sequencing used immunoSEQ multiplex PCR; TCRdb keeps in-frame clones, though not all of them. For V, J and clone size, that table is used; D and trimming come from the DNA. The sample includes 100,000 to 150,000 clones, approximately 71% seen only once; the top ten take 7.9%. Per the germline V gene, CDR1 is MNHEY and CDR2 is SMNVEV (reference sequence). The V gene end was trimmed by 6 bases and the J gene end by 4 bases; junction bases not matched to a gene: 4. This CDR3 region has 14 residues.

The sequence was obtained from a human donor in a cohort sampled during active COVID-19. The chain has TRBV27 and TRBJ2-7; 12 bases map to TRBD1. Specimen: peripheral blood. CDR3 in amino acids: CASSSGQGAYEQYF. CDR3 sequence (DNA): TGTGCCAGCAGCTCGGGACAGGGGGCTTACGAGCAGTACTTC.